Given below is one TCR beta chain in context. The data were taken from a study of glioma-infiltrating T cells after dendritic cell vaccination. Study-level information: Patients received autologous tumor lysate-pulsed dendritic cell vaccination between 2003 and 2012. Dendritic cell vaccine was injected intradermally three times, biweekly.

Generated by immunoSEQ multiplex PCR, the TCRdb table keeps only in-frame clones and is missing some. The sample yields about 67,000 clones, about four fifths seen once. Fresh-frozen tumor tissue and more than two years of survival data were available for all. PBMC were collected before vaccination, two weeks after the third vaccination, and at progression. Trimming took 0 bases from V and 5 from J, leaving 11 bases between them. CDR1 is SGHRS, CDR2 YFSETQ, per germline. The CDR3 is 14 amino acids. The sequenced sample was blood, obtained before dendritic cell vaccination. The receptor comes from a human donor with glioblastoma. The chain is built from TRBV5-1 and TRBJ1-2; tentatively, D is TRBD1 (6 bases). CDR3 region: CASSLVQGIYGYTF. The CDR3 DNA reads TGCGCCAGCAGCTTGGTCCAGGGGATTTATGGCTACACCTTC.